A selection of T cell receptor beta chains follows, all from one sample in a study of shared clonotypes between healthy human individuals. The protocol was immunoSEQ multiplex PCR, while the TCRdb copy is restricted to in-frame clones and leaves out a portion. The sample lists 2 million to 2.5 million clones, 95% seen once, with around 0.13% in the top ten. The sample taken for sequencing was naive CD4+ T cells sorted from blood. The receptors stem from a man younger than 30 in good health. Each CDR3 is given with its conserved first and last residue. The D gene is left open where the match is weak. The size field is filled for only some rows; it gives once, few, many or a size class.

d_gene: TRBD1
abundance: -
v_gene: TRBV19
j_gene: TRBJ1-1
CDR3aa: CASSGQGTEAFF
CDR3nt: TGTGCCAGTAGTGGACAGGGTACTGAAGCTTTCTTT

d_gene: -
abundance: -
v_gene: TRBV9
j_gene: TRBJ2-4
CDR3aa: CASSVGPGLNIQYF
CDR3nt: TGTGCCAGCAGCGTAGGCCCAGGCCTAAACATTCAGTACTTC

d_gene: -
abundance: -
v_gene: TRBV5-1
j_gene: TRBJ2-2
CDR3aa: CASSLVMGLNTGELFF
CDR3nt: TGCGCCAGCAGCTTGGTGATGGGGTTGAACACCGGGGAGCTGTTTTTT

d_gene: -
abundance: -
v_gene: TRBV6-5
j_gene: TRBJ1-2
CDR3aa: CASSYSSTTGSYGYTF
CDR3nt: TGTGCCAGCAGTTACTCGAGTACAACAGGGTCCTATGGCTACACCTTC

d_gene: TRBD1
abundance: -
v_gene: TRBV27
j_gene: TRBJ2-5
CDR3aa: CASSWTGGFGETQYF
CDR3nt: TGTGCCAGCAGTTGGACAGGGGGCTTTGGGGAGACCCAGTACTTC

d_gene: -
abundance: -
v_gene: TRBV7-9
j_gene: TRBJ2-7
CDR3aa: CASSLAYLGQDYEQYF
CDR3nt: TGTGCCAGCAGCTTAGCGTACCTGGGGCAGGACTACGAGCAGTACTTC

d_gene: -
abundance: -
v_gene: TRBV11-2
j_gene: TRBJ1-4
CDR3aa: CASTVRDGGNEKLFF
CDR3nt: TGTGCCAGCACAGTTCGGGACGGTGGAAATGAAAAACTGTTTTTT

d_gene: -
abundance: -
v_gene: TRBV28
j_gene: TRBJ1-1
CDR3aa: CASTRVNTEAFF
CDR3nt: TGTGCCAGCACCCGGGTGAACACTGAAGCTTTCTTT

d_gene: TRBD1
abundance: -
v_gene: TRBV19
j_gene: TRBJ1-6
CDR3aa: CASKRQGAQDSPLHF
CDR3nt: TGTGCCAGTAAAAGACAGGGGGCGCAGGATTCACCCCTCCACTTT

d_gene: -
abundance: -
v_gene: TRBV15
j_gene: TRBJ1-1
CDR3aa: CATSNLARGAFF
CDR3nt: TGTGCCACCAGCAATCTGGCACGGGGAGCTTTCTTT

d_gene: -
abundance: -
v_gene: TRBV4-1
j_gene: TRBJ1-4
CDR3aa: CASKGPTNEKLFF
CDR3nt: TGCGCCAGCAAGGGTCCAACTAATGAAAAACTGTTTTTT

d_gene: TRBD1
abundance: -
v_gene: TRBV29-1
j_gene: TRBJ1-6
CDR3aa: CSARQGDRDSPLHF
CDR3nt: TGCAGCGCAAGACAGGGGGATCGGGATTCACCCCTCCACTTT

d_gene: TRBD1
abundance: once
v_gene: TRBV4-3
j_gene: TRBJ2-3
CDR3aa: CASSQDRTGSDTQYF
CDR3nt: TGCGCCAGCAGCCAAGACCGGACAGGATCAGATACGCAGTATTTT

d_gene: TRBD1
abundance: -
v_gene: TRBV29-1
j_gene: TRBJ1-2
CDR3aa: CSVTNSGQGVHGYTF
CDR3nt: TGCAGCGTGACTAATTCTGGACAGGGGGTACATGGCTACACCTTC

d_gene: -
abundance: -
v_gene: TRBV19
j_gene: TRBJ2-2
CDR3aa: CASSISYGNTGELFF
CDR3nt: TGTGCCAGTAGTATCTCTTACGGGAACACCGGGGAGCTGTTTTTT

d_gene: TRBD2
abundance: -
v_gene: TRBV30
j_gene: TRBJ2-1
CDR3aa: CAWRLAGSNEQFF
CDR3nt: TGTGCCTGGAGACTAGCGGGTAGTAATGAGCAGTTCTTC

d_gene: TRBD2
abundance: -
v_gene: TRBV12-5
j_gene: TRBJ2-5
CDR3aa: CASGLVLAPNWGETQYF
CDR3nt: TGTGCTAGTGGTTTGGTACTAGCGCCAAACTGGGGAGAGACCCAGTACTTC

d_gene: -
abundance: -
v_gene: TRBV6-1
j_gene: TRBJ2-7
CDR3aa: CASSERWGAQGLEQYF
CDR3nt: TGTGCCAGCAGTGAACGTTGGGGAGCCCAGGGACTCGAGCAGTACTTC

d_gene: -
abundance: -
v_gene: TRBV4-1
j_gene: TRBJ2-5
CDR3aa: CASSQVAGETQYF
CDR3nt: TGCGCCAGCAGCCAAGTGGCTGGAGAGACCCAGTACTTC

d_gene: -
abundance: -
v_gene: TRBV7-9
j_gene: TRBJ2-7
CDR3aa: CASSLKLGEQYF
CDR3nt: TGTGCCAGCAGCTTAAAGCTCGGTGAGCAGTACTTC

d_gene: TRBD1
abundance: -
v_gene: TRBV12-5
j_gene: TRBJ1-1
CDR3aa: CASGGQVNTEAFF
CDR3nt: TGTGCTAGTGGAGGACAGGTGAACACTGAAGCTTTCTTT

d_gene: -
abundance: -
v_gene: TRBV5-1
j_gene: TRBJ1-1
CDR3aa: CASSSGVEAFF
CDR3nt: TGCGCCAGCAGCTCAGGGGTTGAAGCTTTCTTT

d_gene: TRBD1
abundance: -
v_gene: TRBV6-1
j_gene: TRBJ1-3
CDR3aa: CASSATGQLGNTIYF
CDR3nt: TGTGCCAGCAGTGCCACGGGACAGCTAGGAAACACCATATATTTT

d_gene: TRBD1
abundance: once
v_gene: TRBV5-8
j_gene: TRBJ1-6
CDR3aa: CASSTTGTGNNSPLHF
CDR3nt: TGTGCCAGCAGCACTACCGGGACAGGGAATAATTCACCCCTCCACTTT

d_gene: TRBD2
abundance: -
v_gene: TRBV30
j_gene: TRBJ2-7
CDR3aa: CAWTGGSYEQYF
CDR3nt: TGTGCCTGGACGGGGGGCTCCTACGAGCAGTACTTC

d_gene: TRBD1
abundance: -
v_gene: TRBV2
j_gene: TRBJ1-2
CDR3aa: CASRLTGPSDYGYTF
CDR3nt: TGTGCCAGCAGGTTGACAGGGCCCTCGGACTATGGCTACACCTTC

d_gene: -
abundance: once
v_gene: TRBV20-1
j_gene: TRBJ1-1
CDR3aa: CSAKGKTEAFF
CDR3nt: TGCAGTGCCAAGGGGAAGACTGAAGCTTTCTTT

d_gene: -
abundance: -
v_gene: TRBV4-3
j_gene: TRBJ1-2
CDR3aa: CASSQSRASIYGYTF
CDR3nt: TGCGCCAGCAGCCAATCTAGGGCCTCAATTTATGGCTACACCTTC

d_gene: -
abundance: -
v_gene: TRBV5-1
j_gene: TRBJ2-6
CDR3aa: CASRLGLSGANVLTF
CDR3nt: TGCGCCAGCAGACTTGGGCTCTCTGGGGCCAACGTCCTGACTTTC

d_gene: -
abundance: -
v_gene: TRBV5-1
j_gene: TRBJ1-1
CDR3aa: CASSTGNTVNTEAFF
CDR3nt: TGCGCCAGCAGCACGGGAAATACGGTGAACACTGAAGCTTTCTTT

d_gene: -
abundance: -
v_gene: TRBV6-6
j_gene: TRBJ2-7
CDR3aa: CASTHPGGAVYEQYF
CDR3nt: TGTGCCAGCACCCACCCGGGCGGAGCCGTCTACGAGCAGTACTTC

d_gene: -
abundance: -
v_gene: TRBV6-6
j_gene: TRBJ2-7
CDR3aa: CASHDRYTSSYEQYF
CDR3nt: TGTGCCAGCCACGACCGGTATACCTCCTCCTACGAGCAGTACTTC

d_gene: TRBD2
abundance: once
v_gene: TRBV5-6
j_gene: TRBJ2-3
CDR3aa: CASSLAGGPYPTDTQYF
CDR3nt: TGTGCCAGCAGCTTGGCGGGAGGGCCCTATCCCACAGATACGCAGTATTTT

d_gene: -
abundance: -
v_gene: TRBV10-1
j_gene: TRBJ2-1
CDR3aa: CASSEMRGAYNEQFF
CDR3nt: TGCGCCAGCAGTGAAATGCGGGGAGCCTACAATGAGCAGTTCTTC

d_gene: -
abundance: -
v_gene: TRBV25-1
j_gene: TRBJ2-5
CDR3aa: CASSISETQYF
CDR3nt: TGTGCCAGCAGTATTAGCGAGACCCAGTACTTC

d_gene: -
abundance: once
v_gene: TRBV5-1
j_gene: TRBJ1-3
CDR3aa: CASSLAQLEYSGNTIYF
CDR3nt: TGCGCCAGCAGCTTGGCCCAGCTAGAATACTCTGGAAACACCATATATTTT

d_gene: -
abundance: -
v_gene: TRBV2
j_gene: TRBJ2-2
CDR3aa: CASIRQENTGELFF
CDR3nt: TGTGCCAGCATACGACAGGAGAACACCGGGGAGCTGTTTTTT

d_gene: -
abundance: -
v_gene: TRBV2
j_gene: TRBJ1-3
CDR3aa: CASSDERGVGNTIYF
CDR3nt: TGTGCCAGCAGTGATGAGAGAGGGGTTGGAAACACCATATATTTT

d_gene: -
abundance: -
v_gene: TRBV5-6
j_gene: TRBJ1-6
CDR3aa: CASSTAGDPYNSPLHF
CDR3nt: TGTGCCAGCAGTACGGCGGGGGACCCATATAATTCACCCCTCCACTTT

d_gene: TRBD1
abundance: -
v_gene: TRBV6-1
j_gene: TRBJ2-3
CDR3aa: CASSEAKGARTDTQYF
CDR3nt: TGTGCCAGCAGTGAAGCGAAGGGGGCTCGTACAGATACGCAGTATTTT

d_gene: -
abundance: -
v_gene: TRBV27
j_gene: TRBJ1-5
CDR3aa: CASRRGRMAPQHF
CDR3nt: TGTGCCAGCAGGCGAGGGAGGATGGCGCCCCAGCATTTT

d_gene: -
abundance: -
v_gene: TRBV18
j_gene: TRBJ2-3
CDR3aa: CASSPPVSDTQYF
CDR3nt: TGTGCCAGCTCACCACCGGTGTCAGATACGCAGTATTTT

d_gene: -
abundance: -
v_gene: TRBV10-3
j_gene: TRBJ2-7
CDR3aa: CAIRGGGEQYF
CDR3nt: TGTGCCATCAGGGGAGGGGGGGAGCAGTACTTC

d_gene: TRBD1
abundance: -
v_gene: TRBV18
j_gene: TRBJ2-7
CDR3aa: CASSPTDRRYEQYF
CDR3nt: TGTGCCAGCTCCCCGACGGACAGGCGCTACGAGCAGTACTTC

d_gene: TRBD2
abundance: -
v_gene: TRBV5-1
j_gene: TRBJ2-3
CDR3aa: CASSASSGGGTDTQYF
CDR3nt: TGCGCCAGCAGCGCGTCTAGCGGGGGAGGAACAGATACGCAGTATTTT

d_gene: -
abundance: -
v_gene: TRBV29-1
j_gene: TRBJ2-7
CDR3aa: CSVASSYEQYF
CDR3nt: TGCAGCGTGGCATCCTCCTACGAGCAGTACTTC

d_gene: TRBD1
abundance: once
v_gene: TRBV7-9
j_gene: TRBJ2-5
CDR3aa: CASSLVGTGAGETQYF
CDR3nt: TGTGCCAGCAGCTTAGTTGGGACAGGGGCGGGGGAGACCCAGTACTTC

d_gene: -
abundance: few
v_gene: TRBV7-2
j_gene: TRBJ1-2
CDR3aa: CASIELNLGTAYGYTF
CDR3nt: TGTGCCAGCATAGAACTAAATCTGGGAACGGCGTATGGCTACACCTTC

d_gene: -
abundance: -
v_gene: TRBV9
j_gene: TRBJ2-7
CDR3aa: CASSLRTEVGGYSTEQYF
CDR3nt: TGTGCCAGCAGCCTCCGGACGGAGGTAGGGGGATATAGCACCGAGCAGTACTTC

d_gene: -
abundance: -
v_gene: TRBV7-3
j_gene: TRBJ1-1
CDR3aa: CASSLFFSASLNTEAFF
CDR3nt: TGTGCCAGCAGCTTATTTTTCTCTGCCAGCCTGAACACTGAAGCTTTCTTT

d_gene: -
abundance: -
v_gene: TRBV28
j_gene: TRBJ1-3
CDR3aa: CASSSQVIGNTIYF
CDR3nt: TGTGCCAGCAGTTCCCAGGTCATTGGAAACACCATATATTTT

d_gene: -
abundance: -
v_gene: TRBV6-1
j_gene: TRBJ1-1
CDR3aa: CPLRGTEAFF
CDR3nt: TGTCCTCTGCGTGGCACTGAAGCTTTCTTT

d_gene: -
abundance: -
v_gene: TRBV5-1
j_gene: TRBJ2-5
CDR3aa: CASSPGLRETQYF
CDR3nt: TGCGCCAGCAGCCCTGGACTCCGAGAGACCCAGTACTTC

d_gene: -
abundance: -
v_gene: TRBV7-8
j_gene: TRBJ1-2
CDR3aa: CASSPGPDYGYTF
CDR3nt: TGTGCCAGCAGCCCGGGACCAGACTATGGCTACACCTTC